These T cell receptor beta chains were read from a single sample in a study of cytomegalovirus exposure and HLA in healthy donors. Here immunoSEQ multiplex PCR was the method, and the copy in TCRdb shows in-frame clones only, minus some. The data hold some 140,000 clones, with about 80% observed a single time. The sample was PBMCs. These receptors were obtained from a man younger than 45 in good health and CMV-seropositive. The CDR3 runs from the conserved cysteine through the conserved F or W. The D gene is left open where the match is weak. The size entry is marked missing in some rows and otherwise reads once, few, many or a size class.

>.|TRBJ1-2|TRBV6-1|13|TRBD1
TGTGCCAGCAGCCGACAGGGGGCCTATGGCTACACCTTC
CASSRQGAYGYTF
>.|TRBJ2-5|TRBV4-2|15|.
TGTGCCAGCAGCCAAGACTCCAGGGGCCAAGAGACCCAGTACTTC
CASSQDSRGQETQYF
>.|TRBJ1-5|TRBV7-9|19|.
TGTGCCAGCAGCTCCCGACAGACCCCACCCTACTATAGCAATCAGCCCCAGCATTTT
CASSSRQTPPYYSNQPQHF
>.|TRBJ2-3|TRBV27|14|.
TGTGCCAGCAGTTTCCCGGGAAGCACAGATACGCAGTATTTT
CASSFPGSTDTQYF
>.|TRBJ2-5|TRBV7-6|15|.
TGTGCCAGCAGCCCCCGAGCCAGGGGCATTGAGACCCAGTACTTC
CASSPRARGIETQYF
>.|TRBJ1-1|TRBV5-1|15|.
TGCGCCAGCAGCTCAACGGGGACGGGGGATACTGAAGCTTTCTTT
CASSSTGTGDTEAFF
>once|TRBJ2-5|TRBV6-6|16|.
TGTGCCAGCAGTTCTCGGGGGACTCAGGGAAAAGAGACCCAGTACTTC
CASSSRGTQGKETQYF
>.|TRBJ2-1|TRBV5-1|15|TRBD2
TGCGCCAGCAGCTTGGAGGGTAGCGGGGGTAATGAGCAGTTCTTC
CASSLEGSGGNEQFF
>.|TRBJ2-7|TRBV5-8|13|TRBD1
TGTGCCAGCAGTCATGGACAGGGCTACGAGCAGTACTTC
CASSHGQGYEQYF
>once|TRBJ2-1|TRBV5-6|15|TRBD2
TGTGCCAGCAGCTTAACCGGGGGGGTGTACAATGAGCAGTTCTTC
CASSLTGGVYNEQFF
>many|TRBJ1-5|TRBV11-2|13|.
TGTGCCAGCAGCTTAGTACTGGATCAGCCCCAGCATTTT
CASSLVLDQPQHF
>.|TRBJ2-7|TRBV7-2|14|.
TGTGCCAGCAGCCAGACCGGGAGCTACTACGAGCAGTACTTC
CASSQTGSYYEQYF
>once|TRBJ2-5|TRBV7-3|15|TRBD1
TGTGCCAGCAGCTTAGGTCAGGGGGAGAAAGAGACCCAGTACTTC
CASSLGQGEKETQYF
>.|TRBJ2-4|TRBV5-1|19|.
TGCGCCAGCAGCTCCCTATGGGGTCAGGGTTTGGGAGCCAAAAACATTCAGTACTTC
CASSSLWGQGLGAKNIQYF
>.|TRBJ1-6|TRBV27|14|TRBD1
TGTGCCAGCAGTTTTCGGACAGGGGGATCACCCCTCCACTTT
CASSFRTGGSPLHF
>.|TRBJ2-3|TRBV11-2|16|TRBD2
TGTGCCAGCAGCCCCTGGGGGCGGGGGGGCACAGATACGCAGTATTTT
CASSPWGRGGTDTQYF
>.|TRBJ2-3|TRBV30|16|.
TGTGCCTGGAGTGGGGGCCAGGTCACTAGCACAGATACGCAGTATTTT
CAWSGGQVTSTDTQYF
>.|TRBJ2-3|TRBV15|16|TRBD2
TGTGCCACCAGCACCCTAACTAGCGGCTCTGGAGATACGCAGTATTTT
CATSTLTSGSGDTQYF
>once|TRBJ2-3|TRBV6-1|14|.
TGTGCCAGCAGTGAACCCCGAGTTTCTGATACGCAGTATTTT
CASSEPRVSDTQYF
>.|TRBJ2-4|TRBV9|14|TRBD1
TGTGCCAGCAGCCTGGGGACAGTTGTAAACATTCAGTACTTC
CASSLGTVVNIQYF
>.|TRBJ2-1|TRBV5-1|16|.
TGCGCCAGCAGCTTGGAAGGGGCGACCTCCTACAATGAGCAGTTCTTC
CASSLEGATSYNEQFF
>.|TRBJ2-5|TRBV11-3|16|TRBD2
TGTGCCAGCAGCCCGGGCAGCCTAGCGGGACAAGAGACCCAGTACTTC
CASSPGSLAGQETQYF
>.|TRBJ1-2|TRBV5-1|14|.
TGCGCCAGCAGCTTGGCCCCCGGGGTCGATGGCTACACCTTC
CASSLAPGVDGYTF
>.|TRBJ1-1|TRBV7-8|13|.
TGTGCCAGCAGCCCCTTGTCGCGGGTAACGGCTTTCTTT
CASSPLSRVTAFF
>.|TRBJ1-1|TRBV5-1|15|.
TGCGCCAGCTCGCGCGAAGCAAATATGAACACTGAAGCTTTCTTT
CASSREANMNTEAFF
>.|TRBJ1-5|TRBV7-6|20|.
TGTGCCAGCAGCTTCGCCCCCCCTGAGGGGGGGCTCAATAGCAATCAGCCCCAGCATTTT
CASSFAPPEGGLNSNQPQHF
>.|TRBJ2-5|TRBV5-1|15|TRBD2
TGCGCCAGCTTACTTGGGACTAGCGAAGGAGAGACCCAGTACTTC
CASLLGTSEGETQYF
>.|TRBJ1-2|TRBV28|13|.
TGTGCCAGCAGTTCGGGACTTGTATATGGCTACACCTTC
CASSSGLVYGYTF